These 8 T cell receptor beta chains were all obtained from the same sample, sequenced in a study of CD8 T cells in Susac syndrome. With random hexamers, roughly 0.5 to 1 ug RNA was reverse transcribed. TCRdb reprocessed the immunoSEQ multiplex PCR reads via MiXCR and lists one record per CDR3 protein. This sample carries 180,000 or so distinct CDR3 sequences, around 94% of them seen once, and the ten largest clones take roughly 0.15%. The specimen sequenced was CD4+ T cells from PBMCs. These receptors originate from a human donor in good health.

V and J are TRBV19 and TRBJ1-6, with D possibly TRBD1 on 5 matching bases. The CDR3 has 13 amino acids. Looked up from germline, CDR1 is LNHDA and CDR2 is SQIVND (reference sequence). V was shortened by 8 bases and J by 7 bases, with 12 bases between the two germline ends. CDR3 sequence (DNA): TGTGCCAGTGCCGGGCAGGGAAATTCACCCCTCCACTTT. It yields the protein CASAGQGNSPLHF.

The rearrangement uses TRBV28 and TRBJ2-7; D is ambiguous. The CDR3 sequence is 14 residues long. Germline assignment: CDR1 MDHEN and CDR2 SYDVKM. V shed 5 bases and J shed 0 bases, with 11 bases lying between them. CDR3 region: CASSLPGLSYEQYF. CDR3 coding DNA: TGTGCCAGCAGTCTACCGGGTCTCTCCTACGAGCAGTACTTC. Drawing the rest from reference TRBV28 and TRBJ2-7, the complete variable domain is DVKVTQSSRYLVKRTGEKVFLECVQDMDHENMFWYRQDPGLGLRLIYFSYDVKMKEKGDIPEGYSVSREKKERFSLILESASTNQTSMYLCASSLPGLSYEQYFGPGTRLTVT.

The rearrangement uses TRBV4-3 and TRBJ2-1; D is perhaps TRBD1 (6 bases). The germline gives CDR1 LGHNA, CDR2 YSLEER. The CDR3 length is 14 residues. Deletions cut 4 bases from V and 6 bases from J, with 13 bases between. The CDR3 DNA reads TGCGCCAGCAGCCCCGAACAGGGAAGCAATGAGCAGTTCTTC. This translates into CASSPEQGSNEQFF.

The chain recombines TRBV12-3 or TRBV12-4 with TRBJ1-6; possibly TRBD1 for D (5 bases). With 5 bases removed from V and 6 bases from J, the gap between germline ends came to 14 bases. This CDR3 spans 15 amino acids. Here the CDR3 DNA reads TGTGCCAGCAGTCCTAGCTCGGGGACTAATTCACCCCTCCACTTT. Amino acid sequence: CASSPSSGTNSPLHF.

J is TRBJ2-1 and V is TRBV15; D is unclear. Germline CDR1 and CDR2: LNHNV and YYDKDF (reference sequence). Trimming pared 8 bases from V and 7 bases from J, leaving 21 bases between. The CDR3 totals 15 residues. CDR3 sequence (DNA): TGTGCCACCGCCCCAGGCCCCCGGGCCACGAATGAGCAGTTCTTC. This gives the protein CATAPGPRATNEQFF.

The chain employs TRBV20-1 and TRBJ2-3; no firm D call. The CDR3 length is 13 residues. The germline V gene encodes CDR1 DFQATT and CDR2 SNEGSKA (reference sequence). The V gene lost 6 bases and the J gene lost 0 bases, with 10 bases spanning the gap. The CDR3 region has the DNA TGCAGTGCCTACGGACCTAGCACAGATACGCAGTATTTT. This encodes CSAYGPSTDTQYF.

The rearrangement joins TRBV30 to TRBJ2-7, with 9 bases that match TRBD2. Trimming took 0 bases from V and 2 from J; bases not matched to a gene: 2. The CDR3 has 14 residues. Germline CDR1 GTSNPN, CDR2 SVGIG (reference sequence). CDR3 region: CAWSVTSGTYEQYF. CDR3 sequence (DNA): TGTGCCTGGAGTGTGACTAGCGGTACCTACGAGCAGTACTTC.

The chain couples TRBV7-2 to TRBJ2-1; TRBD1 might be the D (5 bases). Germline CDR1 is SGHTA and CDR2 is FQGNSA. This CDR3 is built from 19 residues. With 2 bases removed from V and 5 bases from J, the gap between germline ends came to 25 bases. The CDR3 spells CASSLSSYAAGQGDNEQFF. The CDR3 region has the DNA TGTGCCAGCAGCTTAAGTTCTTACGCGGCCGGGCAGGGTGACAATGAGCAGTTCTTC.